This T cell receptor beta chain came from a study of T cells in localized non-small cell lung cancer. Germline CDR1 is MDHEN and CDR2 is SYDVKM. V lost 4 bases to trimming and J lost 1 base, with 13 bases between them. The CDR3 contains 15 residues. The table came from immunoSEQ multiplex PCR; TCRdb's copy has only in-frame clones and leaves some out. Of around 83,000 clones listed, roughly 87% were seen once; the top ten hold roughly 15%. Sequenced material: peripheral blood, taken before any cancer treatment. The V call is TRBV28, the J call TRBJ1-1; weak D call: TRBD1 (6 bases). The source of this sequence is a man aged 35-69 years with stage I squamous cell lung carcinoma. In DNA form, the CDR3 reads TGTGCCAGCAGTTCAGAGACCAGGGGGAACACTGAAGCTTTCTTT. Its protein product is CASSSETRGNTEAFF.